This section outlines one T cell receptor beta chain sequence together with its context. The antigen remains undetermined. V was trimmed by 4 bases and J by 3 bases, leaving 16 bases between them. The CDR3 spans 16 residues. The germline V gene encodes CDR1 MNHEY and CDR2 SMNVEV (reference sequence). The PCR employed 60 Vbeta primers together with 13 Jbeta primers. Only in-frame clones appear in the TCRdb table, and some are missing; sequencing was by immunoSEQ multiplex PCR. The sample lists 140,000 to 150,000 clones, 76% occurring once. The data belong to a study of cytomegalovirus exposure and HLA in healthy donors. Study-level points and caveats: In the analysis, some V segments, TRBV6-2 and TRBV6-3 included, were excluded as indistinguishable.

The rearrangement uses TRBV27 and TRBJ2-1, with a possible D match to TRBD2 (6 bases). The sample comprised PBMCs. The sequence derives from a man aged 40-49 years in good health and CMV-seronegative. CDR3 bases: TGTGCCAGCAGTTCCTGGGACCCGGGGGTCTACAATGAGCAGTTCTTC. Translated, it gives CASSSWDPGVYNEQFF.